Given below is one T cell receptor beta chain in context. This clonotype was counted at least ten times. Its antigen remains undetermined. No base quality values were provided; no much bigger clone lies one nucleotide off. To prepare the library, PCR was applied. The instrument given in TCRdb is Illumina HiSeq 2500. To normalize quantification of the TCRbeta repertoire, the TCR libraries were built with molecular barcoding that relied on unique molecular identifiers. TCRdb's own reprocessing of the public reads used fastp at Q25 and MiXCR and kept productive beta chains. Rows are unified per CDR3 protein, each entry keeping the most common DNA and genes. This sample holds about 400,000 distinct CDR3 sequences; 13% were observed only once. Of the sample, over 3.5% is held by the ten largest clones. These data originate in a study of T-cell reconstitution after alpha-beta-depleted transplantation in children (dated by TCRdb to 2016 to 2017). Broadly, across the study: Using TCR repertoire profiling, the study followed T-cell immune reconstitution in a quantitative way in children after TCRalphabeta/CD19-depleted allogeneic hematopoietic cell transplantation.

From a lookup of the germline V gene, CDR1 and CDR2 are MNHNS and SASEGT. From the cysteine through the phenylalanine, the CDR3 covers 18 amino acids. The entry retains the CDR3 DNA only, 54 bases that are in frame from base 1. After removal of 5 bases from V and 5 bases from J, the junction retains 13 bases not matched to a gene. This chain is built from TRBV6-1 and TRBJ2-5, and TRBD2 aligns with 14 junction nucleotides. The receptor was derived from a human donor who donated a stem cell graft to a child with Fanconi anemia. The sample was PBMCs, taken from the stem cell graft. The nucleotide sequence is TGTGCCAGCAGTCCGGGACTAGCGGGGGTTGGGGTATATGAGACCCAGTACTTC. Its product reads: CASSPGLAGVGVYETQYF.